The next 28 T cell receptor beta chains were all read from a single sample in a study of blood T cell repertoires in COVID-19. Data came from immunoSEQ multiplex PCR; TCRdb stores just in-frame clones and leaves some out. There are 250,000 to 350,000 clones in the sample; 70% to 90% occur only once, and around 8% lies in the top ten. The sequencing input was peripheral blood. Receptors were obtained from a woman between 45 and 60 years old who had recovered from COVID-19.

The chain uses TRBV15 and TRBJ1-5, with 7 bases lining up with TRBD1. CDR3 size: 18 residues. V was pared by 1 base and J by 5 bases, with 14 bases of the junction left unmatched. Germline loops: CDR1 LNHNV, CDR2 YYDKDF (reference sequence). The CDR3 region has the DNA TGTGCCACCAGCAGAGCTGGGTACGGGACAGCTAGGGATCAGCCCCAGCATTTT. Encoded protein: CATSRAGYGTARDQPQHF.

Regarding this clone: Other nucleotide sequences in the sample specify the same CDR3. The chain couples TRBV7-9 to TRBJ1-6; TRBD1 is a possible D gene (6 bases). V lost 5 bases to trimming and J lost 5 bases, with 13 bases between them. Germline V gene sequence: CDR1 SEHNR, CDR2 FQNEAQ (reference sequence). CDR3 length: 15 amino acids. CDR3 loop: CASSPRTGNNSPLHF. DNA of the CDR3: TGTGCCAGCAGCCCGCGAACAGGGAATAATTCACCCCTCCACTTT.

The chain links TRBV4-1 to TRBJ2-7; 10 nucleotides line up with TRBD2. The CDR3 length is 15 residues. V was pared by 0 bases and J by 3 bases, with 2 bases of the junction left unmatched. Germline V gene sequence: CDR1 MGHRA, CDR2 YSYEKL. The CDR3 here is CASSQEKRGGYEQYF. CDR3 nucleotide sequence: TGCGCCAGCAGCCAAGAAAAGCGGGGGGGCTACGAGCAGTACTTC.

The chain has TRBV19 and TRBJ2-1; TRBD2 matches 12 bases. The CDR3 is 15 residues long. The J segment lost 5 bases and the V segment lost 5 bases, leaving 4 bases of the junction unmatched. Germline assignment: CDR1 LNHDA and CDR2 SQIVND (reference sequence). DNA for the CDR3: TGTGCCAGTAGTGTGACTAGCGGGGGACACAATGAGCAGTTCTTC. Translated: CASSVTSGGHNEQFF.

The CDR3 DNA reads TGTGCCAGCAGTTTGAGCGGGAGTCTCTACAATGAGCAGTTCTTC. Its translation is CASSLSGSLYNEQFF. The V gene is TRBV27, the J gene TRBJ2-1; 8 positions agree with TRBD2. This CDR3 region has 15 residues. Germline V gene data show CDR1 as MNHEY and CDR2 as SMNVEV (reference sequence). V was pared by 3 bases and J by 3 bases, with 4 bases of the junction left unmatched.

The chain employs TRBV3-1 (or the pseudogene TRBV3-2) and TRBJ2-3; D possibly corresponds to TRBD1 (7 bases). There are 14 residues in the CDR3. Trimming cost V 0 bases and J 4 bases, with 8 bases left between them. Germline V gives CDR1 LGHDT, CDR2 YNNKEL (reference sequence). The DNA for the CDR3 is TGTGCCAGCAGCCAAGACAGGGGGGCAGATACGCAGTATTTT. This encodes CASSQDRGADTQYF.

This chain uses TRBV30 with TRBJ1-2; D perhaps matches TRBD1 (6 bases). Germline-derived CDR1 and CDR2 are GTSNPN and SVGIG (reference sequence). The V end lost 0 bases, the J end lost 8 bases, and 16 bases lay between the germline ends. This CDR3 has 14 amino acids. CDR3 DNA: TGTGCCTGGAGTGTACAAGGGGGTTCCGGCGGCTACACCTTC. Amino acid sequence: CAWSVQGGSGGYTF.

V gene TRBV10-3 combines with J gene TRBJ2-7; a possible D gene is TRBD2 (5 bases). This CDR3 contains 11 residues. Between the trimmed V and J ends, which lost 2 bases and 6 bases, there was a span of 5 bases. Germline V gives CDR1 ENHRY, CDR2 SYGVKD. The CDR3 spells CAISEGSEQYF. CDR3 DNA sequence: TGTGCCATCAGTGAGGGGAGCGAGCAGTACTTC.

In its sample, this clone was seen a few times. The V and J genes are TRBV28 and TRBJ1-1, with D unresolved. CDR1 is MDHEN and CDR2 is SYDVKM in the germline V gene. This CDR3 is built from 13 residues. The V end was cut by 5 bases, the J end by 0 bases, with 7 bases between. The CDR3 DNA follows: TGTGCCAGCAGTGAGGCAGTGAACACTGAAGCTTTCTTT. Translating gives CASSEAVNTEAFF.

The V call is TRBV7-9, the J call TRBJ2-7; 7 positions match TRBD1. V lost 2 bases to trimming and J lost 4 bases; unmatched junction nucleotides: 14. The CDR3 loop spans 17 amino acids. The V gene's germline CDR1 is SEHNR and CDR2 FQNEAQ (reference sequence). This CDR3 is CASSLIGRQGVSYEQYF. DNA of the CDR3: TGTGCCAGCAGCTTAATCGGCCGGCAGGGGGTTTCTTACGAGCAGTACTTC.

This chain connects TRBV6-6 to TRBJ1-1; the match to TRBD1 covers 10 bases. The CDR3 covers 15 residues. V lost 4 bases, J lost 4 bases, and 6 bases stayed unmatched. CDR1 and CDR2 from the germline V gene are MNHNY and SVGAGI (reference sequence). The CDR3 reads CASSLTGGLVTEAFF. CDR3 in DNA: TGTGCCAGCAGTTTGACAGGGGGCTTAGTCACTGAAGCTTTCTTT.

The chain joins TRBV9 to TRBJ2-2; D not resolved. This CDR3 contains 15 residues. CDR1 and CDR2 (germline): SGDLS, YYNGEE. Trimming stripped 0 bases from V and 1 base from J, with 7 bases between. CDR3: CASSVAAGNTGELFF. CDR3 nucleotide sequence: TGTGCCAGCAGCGTAGCGGCAGGGAACACCGGGGAGCTGTTTTTT.

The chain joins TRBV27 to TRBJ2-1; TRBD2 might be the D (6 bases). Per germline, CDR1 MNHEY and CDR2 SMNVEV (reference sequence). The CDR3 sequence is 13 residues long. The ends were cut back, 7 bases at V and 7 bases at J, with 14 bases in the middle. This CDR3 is CASTLFGGNEQFF. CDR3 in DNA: TGTGCCAGCACCCTATTCGGGGGAAATGAGCAGTTCTTC.

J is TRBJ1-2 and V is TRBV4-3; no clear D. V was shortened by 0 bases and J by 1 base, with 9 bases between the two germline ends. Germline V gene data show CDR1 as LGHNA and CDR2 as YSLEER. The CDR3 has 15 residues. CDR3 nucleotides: TGCGCCAGCAGCCAAGATTTCACGGTTAACTATGGCTACACCTTC. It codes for CASSQDFTVNYGYTF.

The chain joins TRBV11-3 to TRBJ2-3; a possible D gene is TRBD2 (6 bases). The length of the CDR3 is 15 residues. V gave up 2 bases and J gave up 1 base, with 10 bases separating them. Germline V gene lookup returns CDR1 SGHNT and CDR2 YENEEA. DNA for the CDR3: TGTGCCAGCAGCTTACGGCGGGACCGCACAGATACGCAGTATTTT. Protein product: CASSLRRDRTDTQYF.

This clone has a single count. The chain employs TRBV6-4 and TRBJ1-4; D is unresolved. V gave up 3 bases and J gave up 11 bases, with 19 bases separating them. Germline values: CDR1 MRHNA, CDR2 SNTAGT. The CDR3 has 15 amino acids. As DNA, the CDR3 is TGTGCCAGCAGTGATCTCTGCTGGGCGGGTAAGAAACTGTTTTTT. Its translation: CASSDLCWAGKKLFF.

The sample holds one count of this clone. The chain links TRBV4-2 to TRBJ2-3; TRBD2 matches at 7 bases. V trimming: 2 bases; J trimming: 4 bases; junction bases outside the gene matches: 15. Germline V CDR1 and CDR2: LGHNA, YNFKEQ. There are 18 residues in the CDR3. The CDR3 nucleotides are TGTGCCAGCAGCCAATCTATCTCTTGGCTAGCGGAGTCAGATACGCAGTATTTT. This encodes CASSQSISWLAESDTQYF.

The CDR3 region has the DNA TGCGCCAGCAGCCAAGAATGGTCCCCGAGCTCCTACGAGCAGTACTTC. Its translation is CASSQEWSPSSYEQYF. V is TRBV4-1 and J is TRBJ2-7; D uncertain. The ends were cut back, 0 bases at V and 0 bases at J, with 12 bases in the middle. Germline V lookup: CDR1 MGHRA, CDR2 YSYEKL. CDR3 size: 16 residues.

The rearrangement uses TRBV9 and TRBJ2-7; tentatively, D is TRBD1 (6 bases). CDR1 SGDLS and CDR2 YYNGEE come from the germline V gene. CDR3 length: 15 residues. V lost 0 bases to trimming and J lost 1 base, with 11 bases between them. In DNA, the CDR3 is TGTGCCAGCAGCGTAGGGACAGCCGTATCCTACGAGCAGTACTTC. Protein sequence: CASSVGTAVSYEQYF.

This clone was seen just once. CDR3: CASRDTLNTGELFF. Here the CDR3 DNA reads TGCGCCAGCAGGGACACCCTGAACACCGGGGAGCTGTTTTTT. The chain employs TRBV5-1 and TRBJ2-2; tentatively, D is TRBD1 (5 bases). Germline-derived CDR1 and CDR2 are SGHRS and YFSETQ. The CDR3 totals 14 residues. V was pared by 5 bases and J by 1 base, with 9 bases between.

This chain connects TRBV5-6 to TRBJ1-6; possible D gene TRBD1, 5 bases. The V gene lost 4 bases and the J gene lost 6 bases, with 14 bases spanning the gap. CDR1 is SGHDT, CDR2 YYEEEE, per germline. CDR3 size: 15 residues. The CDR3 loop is CASSRRGVTNSPLHF. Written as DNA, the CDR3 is TGTGCCAGCAGCCGACGGGGGGTGACTAATTCACCCCTCCACTTT.

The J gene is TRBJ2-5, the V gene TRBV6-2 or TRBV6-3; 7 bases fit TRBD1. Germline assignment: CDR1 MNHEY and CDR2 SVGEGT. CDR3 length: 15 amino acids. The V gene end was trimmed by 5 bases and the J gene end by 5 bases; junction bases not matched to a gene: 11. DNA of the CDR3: TGTGCCAGCAGTCCCGACAGGGCCCGAGGGGAGACCCAGTACTTC. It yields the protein CASSPDRARGETQYF.

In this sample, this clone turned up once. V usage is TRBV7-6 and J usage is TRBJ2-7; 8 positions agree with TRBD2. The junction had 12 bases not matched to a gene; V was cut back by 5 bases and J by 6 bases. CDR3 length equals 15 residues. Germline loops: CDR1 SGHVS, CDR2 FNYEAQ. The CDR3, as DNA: TGTGCCAGCAGCCCCACCGGGACTAGGTCTTTCGAGCAGTACTTC. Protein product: CASSPTGTRSFEQYF.

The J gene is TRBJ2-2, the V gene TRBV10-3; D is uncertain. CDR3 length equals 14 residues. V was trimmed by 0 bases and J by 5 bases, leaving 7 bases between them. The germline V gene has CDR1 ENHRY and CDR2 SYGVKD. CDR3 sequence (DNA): TGTGCCATCAGTGAGTCGCAGGAAACCGGGGAGCTGTTTTTT. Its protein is CAISESQETGELFF.

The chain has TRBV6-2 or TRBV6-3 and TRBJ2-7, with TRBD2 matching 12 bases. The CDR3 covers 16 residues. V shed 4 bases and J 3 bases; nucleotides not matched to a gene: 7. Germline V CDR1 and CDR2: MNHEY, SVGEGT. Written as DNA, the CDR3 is TGTGCCAGCAGTTCCACCACTAGCGGGAGGATCTACGAGCAGTACTTC. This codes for CASSSTTSGRIYEQYF.

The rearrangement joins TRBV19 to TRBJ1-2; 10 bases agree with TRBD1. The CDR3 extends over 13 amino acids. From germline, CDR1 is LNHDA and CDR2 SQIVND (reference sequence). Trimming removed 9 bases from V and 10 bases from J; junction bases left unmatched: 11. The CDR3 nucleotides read TGTGCCAGCGGCCTGACAGGGGGCGACGTCTACACCTTC. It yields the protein CASGLTGGDVYTF.

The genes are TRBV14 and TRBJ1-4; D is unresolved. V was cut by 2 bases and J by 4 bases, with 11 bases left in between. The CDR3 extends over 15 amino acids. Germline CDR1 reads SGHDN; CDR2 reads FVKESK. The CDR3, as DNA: TGTGCCAGCAGCCAAAATACGGGTATTAATGAAAAACTGTTTTTT. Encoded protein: CASSQNTGINEKLFF.

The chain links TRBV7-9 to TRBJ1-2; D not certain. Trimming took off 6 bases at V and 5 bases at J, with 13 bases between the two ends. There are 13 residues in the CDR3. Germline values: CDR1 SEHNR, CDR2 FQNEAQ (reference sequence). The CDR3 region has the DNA TGTGCCAGCAGGAGGGAGACCTCTTATGGCTACACCTTC. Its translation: CASRRETSYGYTF.